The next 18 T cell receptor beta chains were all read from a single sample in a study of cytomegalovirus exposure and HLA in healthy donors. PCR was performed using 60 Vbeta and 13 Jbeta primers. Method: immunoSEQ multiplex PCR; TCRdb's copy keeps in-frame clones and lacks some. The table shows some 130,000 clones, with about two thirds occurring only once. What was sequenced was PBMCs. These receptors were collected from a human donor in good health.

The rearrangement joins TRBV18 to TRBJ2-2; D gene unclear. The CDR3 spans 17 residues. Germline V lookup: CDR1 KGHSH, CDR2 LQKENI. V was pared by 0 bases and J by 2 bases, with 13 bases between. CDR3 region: CASSPPSTAQNTGELFF. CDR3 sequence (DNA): TGTGCCAGCTCACCACCGTCTACAGCCCAAAACACCGGGGAGCTGTTTTTT.

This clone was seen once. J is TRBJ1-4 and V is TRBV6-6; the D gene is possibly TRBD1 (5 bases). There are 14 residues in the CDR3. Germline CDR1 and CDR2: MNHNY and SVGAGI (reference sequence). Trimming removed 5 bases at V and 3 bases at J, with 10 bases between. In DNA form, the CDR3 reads TGTGCCAGCAGTCCGGCGGGGCCTAATGAAAAACTGTTTTTT. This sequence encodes CASSPAGPNEKLFF.

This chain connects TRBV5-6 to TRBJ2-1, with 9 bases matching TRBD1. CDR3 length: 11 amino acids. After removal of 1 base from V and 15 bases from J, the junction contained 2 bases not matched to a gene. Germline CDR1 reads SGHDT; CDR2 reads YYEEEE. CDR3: CASSLTGGMFF. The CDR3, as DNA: TGTGCCAGCAGCTTGACAGGGGGCATGTTCTTC.

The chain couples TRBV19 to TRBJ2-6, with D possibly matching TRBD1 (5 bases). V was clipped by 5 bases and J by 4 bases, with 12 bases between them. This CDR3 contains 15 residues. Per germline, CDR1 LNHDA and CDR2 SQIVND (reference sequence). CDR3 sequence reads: CASSAQGYGANVLTF. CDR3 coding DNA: TGTGCCAGTAGTGCCCAGGGATACGGGGCCAACGTCCTGACTTTC.

CDR3 coding DNA: TGTGCCACCAGCCGGCCGGAGATTTCTGGAAACACCATATATTTT. It is translated as CATSRPEISGNTIYF. The V call is TRBV15, the J call TRBJ1-3; the D is unclear. The CDR3 length is 15 residues. The V gene lost 5 bases and the J gene lost 1 base, with 12 bases spanning the gap. Looked up from germline, CDR1 is LNHNV and CDR2 is YYDKDF (reference sequence).

In DNA form, the CDR3 reads TGTGCCAGCAGCCCAATGGGAGGAGCTTTCTTT. It codes for CASSPMGGAFF. The chain couples TRBV7-9 to TRBJ1-1; no clear D. CDR3 length equals 11 residues. Germline assignment: CDR1 SEHNR and CDR2 FQNEAQ (reference sequence). V was clipped by 5 bases and J by 10 bases, with 11 bases between them.

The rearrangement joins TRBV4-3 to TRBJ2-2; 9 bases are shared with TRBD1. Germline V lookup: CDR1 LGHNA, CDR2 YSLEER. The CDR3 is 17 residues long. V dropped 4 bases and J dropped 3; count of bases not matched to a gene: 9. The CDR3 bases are TGCGCCAGCAGCCGAGTGGACAGGGGCCGAGACACCGGGGAGCTGTTTTTT. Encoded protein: CASSRVDRGRDTGELFF.

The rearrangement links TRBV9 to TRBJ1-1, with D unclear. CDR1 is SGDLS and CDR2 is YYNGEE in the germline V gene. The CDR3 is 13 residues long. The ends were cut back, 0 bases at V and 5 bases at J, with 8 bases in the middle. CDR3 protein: CASSVASQTEAFF. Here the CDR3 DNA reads TGTGCCAGCAGCGTAGCTTCCCAGACTGAAGCTTTCTTT.

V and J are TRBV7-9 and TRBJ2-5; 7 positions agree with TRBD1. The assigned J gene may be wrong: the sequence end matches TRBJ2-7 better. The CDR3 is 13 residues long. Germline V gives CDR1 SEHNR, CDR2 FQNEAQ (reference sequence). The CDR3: CASSPQGAYEQYF. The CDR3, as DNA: TGTGCCAGCAGCCCGCAGGGGGCCTACGAGCAGTACTTC.

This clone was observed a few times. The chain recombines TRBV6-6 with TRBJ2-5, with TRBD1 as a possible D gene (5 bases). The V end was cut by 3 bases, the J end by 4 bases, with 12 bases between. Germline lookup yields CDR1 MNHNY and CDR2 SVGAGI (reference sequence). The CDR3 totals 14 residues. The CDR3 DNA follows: TGTGCCAGCAGTTATAGCAGGGCCGGAGAGACCCAGTACTTC. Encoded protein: CASSYSRAGETQYF.

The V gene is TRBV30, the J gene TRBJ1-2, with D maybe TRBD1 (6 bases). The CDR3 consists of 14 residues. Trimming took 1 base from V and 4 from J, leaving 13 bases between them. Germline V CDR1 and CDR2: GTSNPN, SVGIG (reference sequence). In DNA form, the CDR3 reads TGTGCCTGGAGTGGTGGACAGCTCATCTATGGCTACACCTTC. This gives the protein CAWSGGQLIYGYTF.

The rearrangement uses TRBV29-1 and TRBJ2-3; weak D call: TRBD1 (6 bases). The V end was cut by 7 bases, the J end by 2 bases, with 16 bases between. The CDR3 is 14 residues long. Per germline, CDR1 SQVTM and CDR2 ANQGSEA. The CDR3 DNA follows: TGCAGCGCTGCCCGGGACACAAACACAGATACGCAGTATTTT. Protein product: CSAARDTNTDTQYF.

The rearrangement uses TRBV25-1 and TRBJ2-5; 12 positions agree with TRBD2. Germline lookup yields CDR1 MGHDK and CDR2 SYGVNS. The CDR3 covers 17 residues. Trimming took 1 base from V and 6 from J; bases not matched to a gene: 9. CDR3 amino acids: CASSEFLAGGLGKTQYF. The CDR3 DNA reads TGTGCCAGCAGTGAATTTCTAGCGGGGGGGCTGGGGAAGACCCAGTACTTC.

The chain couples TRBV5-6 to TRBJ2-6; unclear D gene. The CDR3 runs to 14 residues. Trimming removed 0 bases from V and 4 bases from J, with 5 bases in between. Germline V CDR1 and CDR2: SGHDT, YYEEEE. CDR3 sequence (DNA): TGTGCCAGCAGCTTGGTATCCGGGGCCAACGTCCTGACTTTC. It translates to CASSLVSGANVLTF.

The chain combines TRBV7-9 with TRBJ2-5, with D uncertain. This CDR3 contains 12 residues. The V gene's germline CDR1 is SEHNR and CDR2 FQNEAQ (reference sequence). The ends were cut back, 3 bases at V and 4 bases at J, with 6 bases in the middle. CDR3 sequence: CASSFLLETQYF. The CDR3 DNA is TGTGCCAGCAGCTTTCTACTAGAGACCCAGTACTTC.

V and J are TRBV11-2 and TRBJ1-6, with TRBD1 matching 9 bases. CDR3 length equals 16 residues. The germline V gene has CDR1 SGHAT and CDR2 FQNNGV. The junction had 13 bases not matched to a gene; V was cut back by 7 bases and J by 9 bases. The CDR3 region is CASTTQPRDRASPLHF. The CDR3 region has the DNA TGTGCCAGCACCACCCAGCCTCGGGACAGGGCTTCACCCCTCCACTTT.

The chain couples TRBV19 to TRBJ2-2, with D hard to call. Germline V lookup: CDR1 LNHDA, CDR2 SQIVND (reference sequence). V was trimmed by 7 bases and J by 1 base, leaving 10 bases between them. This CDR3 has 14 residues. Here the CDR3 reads CASTPGQNTGELFF. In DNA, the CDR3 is TGTGCCAGTACCCCCGGTCAGAACACCGGGGAGCTGTTTTTT.

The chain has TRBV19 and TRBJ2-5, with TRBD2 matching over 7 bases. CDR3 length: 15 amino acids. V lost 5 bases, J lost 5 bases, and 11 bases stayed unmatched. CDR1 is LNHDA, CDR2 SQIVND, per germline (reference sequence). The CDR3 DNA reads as TGTGCCAGTAGTCGGGGACTCGGGGAGGGGGAGACCCAGTACTTC. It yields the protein CASSRGLGEGETQYF.